This T cell receptor (beta chain) was documented in a study (dated by TCRdb to 2013 to 2016). A note on the overall study: Whether tumor-infiltrating Tregs in breast cancer are recruited from blood Tregs or converted in situ from other CD4+ T cell subsets was tested. Results the study describes overall, beyond this receptor: The TCR alpha and beta sequences of tumor-infiltrating Tregs showed the greatest overlap with tumor naive CD4+ T cells, followed by blood naive CD4+ T cells. Rather than covering whole repertoires, validation in the larger cohort was restricted to a single TCR beta V-J rearrangement. Tumor memory CD4+ T cell TCR gene usage clustered with blood and lymph node memory CD4+ cells and lymph node naive CD4+ cells.

Naive CD4+ T cells were purified with the Miltenyi Naive CD4+ T Cell Isolation kit, with Tregs depleted using CD25 microbeads. Tregs, naive and memory CD4+ T cells from tumor, blood and ipsilateral draining lymph nodes of roughly 5 breast cancer patients underwent full-length TCR alpha and beta sequencing. Tumor tissue and lymph nodes obtained from ipsilateral axillary dissection were perfused with PBS, minced and then digested with collagenase I and hyaluronidase. Sorted cell populations were confirmed by FACS to exceed 90% purity. Trimming at the junction amounts to 0 bases on V and 9 bases on J, and the germline ends lie 10 bases apart. From its cysteine to its phenylalanine, the CDR3 spans 14 amino acids. Kept here is only the CDR3 DNA, which spans 42 bases and is read in frame from base 1. The CDR1 and CDR2 encoded by the germline V gene are SGHRS and YFSETQ. Full-length TCR variable regions were amplified by 5' RACE PCR with constant-region reverse primers, followed by semi-nested PCR with Nested Universal Primer A. The ReliaPrep RNA Cell Miniprep System was used to extract total RNA, which was then reverse transcribed into 5'RACE-ready cDNA with the SMARTer RACE 5'/3' Kit. An Illumina MiSeq was used to sequence the full-length TCR alpha and beta libraries, which had been barcoded with multiplex adaptors. Under the source paper's analysis protocol: Sequencing data were pooled across the five patients for each of nine subset-tissue groups and compared by unsupervised clustering of TCR gene usage. The Morisita-Horn index was used to calculate repertoire similarity, with shared sequences weighted by how much each contributed to each repertoire. TCRdb cleaned the public reads at Q25 with fastp, built clones with MiXCR and kept in-frame beta chains. Duplicate CDR3 protein sequences are folded into a single record with the most common DNA and genes. The V and J calls here are based on TCRdb, not the publication. This sample is represented by 60,000 to 65,000 distinct CDR3 sequences; 25% to 35% of them were singletons. About 2.3% of the sample is held by the ten biggest clonotypes.

This clonotype appeared many times. Its antigen is not yet known. Base qualities are missing; no much larger clone stands one base away. Material for sequencing was tumor-infiltrating naive CD4+ T cells sorted from the breast tumor. In the paper's terms, the cell subset or site label means: naive CD4+ T cells, CD4+CD45RA+CD25-. The source of this sequence is a female donor with breast cancer. This chain joins TRBV5-1 to TRBJ1-6; the D gene cannot be resolved reliably. The nucleotide sequence is TGCGCCAGCAGCTTGGTCACCGGAGGTTCACCCCTCCACTTT. This yields the protein CASSLVTGGSPLHF.